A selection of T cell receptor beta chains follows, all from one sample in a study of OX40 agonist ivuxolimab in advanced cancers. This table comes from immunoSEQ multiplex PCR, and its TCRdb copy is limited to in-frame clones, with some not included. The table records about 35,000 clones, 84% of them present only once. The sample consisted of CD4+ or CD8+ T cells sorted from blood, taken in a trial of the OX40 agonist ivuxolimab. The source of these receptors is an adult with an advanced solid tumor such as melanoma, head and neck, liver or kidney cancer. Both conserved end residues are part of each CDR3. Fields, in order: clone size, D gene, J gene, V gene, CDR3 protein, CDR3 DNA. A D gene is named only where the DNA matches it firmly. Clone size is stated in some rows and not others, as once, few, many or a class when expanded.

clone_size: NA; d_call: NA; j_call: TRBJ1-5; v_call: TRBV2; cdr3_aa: CASSLTYSNQPQHF; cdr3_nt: TGTGCCAGCAGTCTAACTTATAGCAATCAGCCCCAGCATTTT
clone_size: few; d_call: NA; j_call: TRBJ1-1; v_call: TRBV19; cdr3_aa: CASSSVVAFF; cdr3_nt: TGTGCCAGTTCATCAGTTGTTGCTTTCTTT
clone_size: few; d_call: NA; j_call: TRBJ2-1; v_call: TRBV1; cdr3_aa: CTSSQVGGPREQFF; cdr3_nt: TGCACCAGCAGCCAAGTTGGGGGCCCGCGTGAGCAGTTCTTC
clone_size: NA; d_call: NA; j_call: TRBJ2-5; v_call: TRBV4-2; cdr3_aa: CASSQDGTEQETQYF; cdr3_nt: TGTGCCAGCAGCCAAGATGGGACCGAACAGGAGACCCAGTACTTC
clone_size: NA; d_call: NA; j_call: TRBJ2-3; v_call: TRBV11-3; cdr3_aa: CASSSVGDTQYF; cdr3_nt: TGTGCCAGCAGCTCAGTTGGAGATACGCAGTATTTT
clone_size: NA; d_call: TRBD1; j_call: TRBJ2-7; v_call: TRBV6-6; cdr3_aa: CASRGRDRAYEQYF; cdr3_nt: TGTGCCAGCCGCGGCCGGGACAGGGCCTACGAGCAGTACTTC
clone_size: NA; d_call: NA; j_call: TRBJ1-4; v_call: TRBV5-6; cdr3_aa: CASSLGQTNEKLFF; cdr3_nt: TGTGCCAGCAGCCTGGGACAAACTAATGAAAAACTGTTTTTT
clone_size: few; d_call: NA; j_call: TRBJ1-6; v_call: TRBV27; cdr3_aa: CASSPVRLAPSPLHF; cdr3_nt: TGTGCCAGCAGCCCGGTTAGGTTGGCCCCCTCACCCCTCCACTTT
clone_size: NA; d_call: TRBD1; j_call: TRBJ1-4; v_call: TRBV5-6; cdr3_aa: CASSPTGRNEKLFF; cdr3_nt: TGTGCCAGCAGCCCGACAGGGAGAAATGAAAAACTGTTTTTT
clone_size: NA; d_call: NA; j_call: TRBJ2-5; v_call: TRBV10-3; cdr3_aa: CAISEPPTETQYF; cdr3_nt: TGTGCCATCAGTGAGCCCCCGACGGAGACCCAGTACTTC
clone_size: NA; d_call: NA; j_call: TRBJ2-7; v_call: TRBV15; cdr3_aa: CATSRRQNYEQYF; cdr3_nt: TGTGCCACCAGCAGAAGACAAAACTACGAGCAGTACTTC
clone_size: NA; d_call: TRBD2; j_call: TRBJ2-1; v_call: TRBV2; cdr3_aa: CASSLTSGYNNEQFF; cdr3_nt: TGTGCCAGCAGCCTCACTAGCGGGTATAACAATGAGCAGTTCTTC
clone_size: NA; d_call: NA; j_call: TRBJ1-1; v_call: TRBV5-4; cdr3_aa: CASSSMNTEAFF; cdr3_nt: TGTGCCAGCAGCTCTATGAACACTGAAGCTTTCTTT
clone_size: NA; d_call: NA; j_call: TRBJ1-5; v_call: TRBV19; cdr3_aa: CASSITERRGQPQHF; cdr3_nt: TGTGCCAGTAGTATTACAGAGCGACGTGGGCAGCCCCAGCATTTT
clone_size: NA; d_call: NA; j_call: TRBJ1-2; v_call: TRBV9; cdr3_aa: CASSVLEGYGYTF; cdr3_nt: TGTGCCAGCAGCGTTCTGGAGGGGTATGGCTACACCTTC
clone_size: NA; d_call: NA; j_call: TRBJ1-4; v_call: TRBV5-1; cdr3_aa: CASSFRDPWKTVF; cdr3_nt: TGCGCCAGCAGCTTTAGGGACCCTTGGAAAACTGTTTTT
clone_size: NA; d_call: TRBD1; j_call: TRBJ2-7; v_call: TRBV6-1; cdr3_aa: CASSLQGAYYEQYF; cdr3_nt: TGTGCCAGCAGTCTACAGGGGGCTTACTACGAGCAGTACTTC
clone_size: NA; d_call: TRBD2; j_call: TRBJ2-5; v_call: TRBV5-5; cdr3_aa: CASSLGLAGGAKTQETQYF; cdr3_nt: TGTGCCAGCAGCTTGGGACTAGCGGGAGGTGCGAAAACCCAAGAGACCCAGTACTTC
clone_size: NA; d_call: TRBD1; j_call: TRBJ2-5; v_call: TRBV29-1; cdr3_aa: CSVKIGTGGEETQYF; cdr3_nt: TGCAGCGTGAAAATAGGGACAGGGGGTGAAGAGACCCAGTACTTC
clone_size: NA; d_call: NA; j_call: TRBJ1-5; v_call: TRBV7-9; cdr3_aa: CASSFGWAEPQHF; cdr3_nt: TGTGCCAGCAGCTTCGGGTGGGCCGAGCCCCAGCATTTT
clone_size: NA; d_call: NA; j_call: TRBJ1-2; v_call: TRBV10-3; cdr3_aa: CAALGGDYGYTF; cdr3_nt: TGTGCCGCGTTAGGGGGGGACTATGGCTACACCTTC
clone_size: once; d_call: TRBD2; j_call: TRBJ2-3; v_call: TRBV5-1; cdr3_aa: CASSRITSGRAGADTQYF; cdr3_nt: TGCGCCAGCAGCCGTATCACTAGCGGGAGGGCGGGGGCAGATACGCAGTATTTT
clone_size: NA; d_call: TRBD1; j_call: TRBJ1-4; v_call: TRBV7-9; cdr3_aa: CASSRDHRGAEKLFF; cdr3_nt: TGTGCCAGCAGCCGAGACCACAGGGGAGCTGAAAAACTGTTTTTT
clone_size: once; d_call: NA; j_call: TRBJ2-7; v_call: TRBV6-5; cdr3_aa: CASRGPGHGYEQYF; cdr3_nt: TGTGCCAGCAGGGGGCCGGGACATGGTTACGAGCAGTACTTC
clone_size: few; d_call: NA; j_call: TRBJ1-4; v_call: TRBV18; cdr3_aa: CASSIDRNEKLFF; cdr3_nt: TGTGCCAGCTCGATCGACAGGAATGAAAAACTGTTTTTT
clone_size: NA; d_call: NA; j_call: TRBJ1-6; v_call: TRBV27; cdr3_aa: CASSPELRLTGSPLHF; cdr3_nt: TGTGCCAGCAGTCCGGAACTTCGGCTCACAGGTTCACCCCTCCACTTT